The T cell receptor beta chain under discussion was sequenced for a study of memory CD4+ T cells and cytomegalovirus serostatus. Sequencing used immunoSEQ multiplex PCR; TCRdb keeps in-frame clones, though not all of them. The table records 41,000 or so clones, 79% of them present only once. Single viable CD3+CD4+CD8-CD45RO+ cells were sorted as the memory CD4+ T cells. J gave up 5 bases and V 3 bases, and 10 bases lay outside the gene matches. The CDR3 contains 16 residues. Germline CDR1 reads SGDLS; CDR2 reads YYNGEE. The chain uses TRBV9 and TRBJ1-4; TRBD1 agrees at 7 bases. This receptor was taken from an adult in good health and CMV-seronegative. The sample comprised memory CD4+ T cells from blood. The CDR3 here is CASSGIDRAGNEKLFF. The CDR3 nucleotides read TGTGCCAGCAGCGGAATAGACAGGGCTGGGAATGAAAAACTGTTTTTT.